Each of the 2 T cell receptor beta chains below was sequenced from the same sample in a study of PD-1 blockade in mismatch repair-deficient tumors. TCRdb keeps only in-frame clones here, not all; method: immunoSEQ multiplex PCR. The sample has around 48,000 clones, 78% seen once. The sequencing here drew on peripheral blood, taken 4 weeks after starting pembrolizumab. The receptors here all came from an adult with mismatch repair-deficient cancer.

The genes are TRBV5-1 and TRBJ2-1; TRBD1 agrees at 7 bases. CDR3 length: 15 residues. Germline CDR1 and CDR2: SGHRS and YFSETQ. The trim removed 0 bases at V and 5 bases at J, leaving 5 bases unmatched. CDR3 loop: CASSLVGGIHNEQFF. CDR3 nucleotide sequence: TGCGCCAGCAGCTTGGTAGGGGGCATCCACAATGAGCAGTTCTTC.

This rearrangement joins TRBV7-9 to TRBJ2-5, with TRBD2 identical over 9 bases. CDR1 is SEHNR, CDR2 FQNEAQ, per germline (reference sequence). V lost 2 bases to trimming and J lost 2 bases; unmatched junction nucleotides: 3. The CDR3 covers 15 residues. CDR3 bases: TGTGCCAGCAGCTTAATTCTAGCGGGACAAGAGACCCAGTACTTC. Translated, it gives CASSLILAGQETQYF.